These 3 T cell receptor beta chains were all obtained from the same sample, sequenced in a study of PD-L1 blockade in urothelial cancer. Described time point: pretreatment peripheral blood. Libraries were prepared by immunoSEQ multiplex PCR; TCRdb keeps only in-frame clonotypes and omits some of them. Among about 87,000 clones listed, 65% to 85% were seen once. The sequencing here drew on PBMCs, taken around atezolizumab (anti-PD-L1) treatment. Source of these receptors: a man aged 55 to 70 with urothelial cancer.

The chain employs TRBV11-3 and TRBJ2-2; D may be TRBD1 (6 bases). Germline lookup yields CDR1 SGHNT and CDR2 YENEEA. The CDR3 consists of 16 residues. Trimming took off 4 bases at V and 1 base at J, with 13 bases between the two ends. The CDR3 is CASSWARGRNTGELFF. Written as DNA, the CDR3 is TGTGCCAGCAGCTGGGCCAGGGGAAGGAACACCGGGGAGCTGTTTTTT.

This rearrangement joins TRBV28 to TRBJ2-7; D unresolved. Trimming removed 3 bases at V and 6 bases at J, with 9 bases between. The V gene's germline CDR1 is MDHEN and CDR2 SYDVKM. CDR3 size: 12 residues. CDR3 DNA sequence: TGTGCCAGCAGTTTTGTCCCCTCCGAGCAGTACTTC. This sequence encodes CASSFVPSEQYF.

V is TRBV27 and J is TRBJ1-5, with a possible D match to TRBD1 (6 bases). Germline-derived CDR1 and CDR2 are MNHEY and SMNVEV (reference sequence). V was cut by 1 base and J by 4 bases, with 17 bases left in between. The CDR3 contains 17 residues. CDR3 in amino acids: CASSLYLLPGQNQPQHF. For the CDR3, the DNA is TGTGCCAGCAGTTTATACCTACTTCCGGGACAAAATCAGCCCCAGCATTTT.